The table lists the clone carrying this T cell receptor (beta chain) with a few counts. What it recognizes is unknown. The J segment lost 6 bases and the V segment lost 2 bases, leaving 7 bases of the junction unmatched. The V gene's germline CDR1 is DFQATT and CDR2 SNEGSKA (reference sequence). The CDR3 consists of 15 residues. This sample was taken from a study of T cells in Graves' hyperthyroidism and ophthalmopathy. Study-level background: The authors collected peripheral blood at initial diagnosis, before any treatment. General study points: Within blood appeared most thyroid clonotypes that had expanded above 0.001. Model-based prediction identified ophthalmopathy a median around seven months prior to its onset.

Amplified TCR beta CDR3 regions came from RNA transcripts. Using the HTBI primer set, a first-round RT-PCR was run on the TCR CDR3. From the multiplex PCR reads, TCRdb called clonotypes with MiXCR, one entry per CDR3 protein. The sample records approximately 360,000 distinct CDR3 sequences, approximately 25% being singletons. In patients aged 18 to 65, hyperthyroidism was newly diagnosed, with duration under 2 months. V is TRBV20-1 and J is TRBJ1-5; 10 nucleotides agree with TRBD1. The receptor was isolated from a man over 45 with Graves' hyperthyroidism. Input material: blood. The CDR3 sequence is CSARTGTGEGQPQHF. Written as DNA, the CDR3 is TGCAGTGCTAGAACCGGGACAGGGGAGGGTCAGCCCCAGCATTTT.